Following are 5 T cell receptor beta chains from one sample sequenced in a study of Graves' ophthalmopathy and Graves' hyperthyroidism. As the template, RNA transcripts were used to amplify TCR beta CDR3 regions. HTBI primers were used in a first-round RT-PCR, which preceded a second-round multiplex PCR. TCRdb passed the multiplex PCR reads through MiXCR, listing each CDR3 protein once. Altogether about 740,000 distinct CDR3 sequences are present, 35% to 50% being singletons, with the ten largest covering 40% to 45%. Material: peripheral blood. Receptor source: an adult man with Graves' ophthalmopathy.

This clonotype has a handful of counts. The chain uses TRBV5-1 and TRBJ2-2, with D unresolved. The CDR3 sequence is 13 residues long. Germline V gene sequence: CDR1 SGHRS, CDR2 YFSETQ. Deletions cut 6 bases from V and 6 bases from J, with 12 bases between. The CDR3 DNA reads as TGCGCCAGCACCATAGTAAGAGCCGGGGAGCTGTTTTTT. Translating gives CASTIVRAGELFF.

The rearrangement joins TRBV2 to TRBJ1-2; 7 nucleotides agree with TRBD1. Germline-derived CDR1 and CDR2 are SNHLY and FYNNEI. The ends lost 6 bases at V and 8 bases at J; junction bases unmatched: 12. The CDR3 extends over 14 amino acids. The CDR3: CASRDRTGPKGYTF. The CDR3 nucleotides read TGTGCCAGCAGGGATAGGACAGGACCAAAAGGCTACACCTTC.

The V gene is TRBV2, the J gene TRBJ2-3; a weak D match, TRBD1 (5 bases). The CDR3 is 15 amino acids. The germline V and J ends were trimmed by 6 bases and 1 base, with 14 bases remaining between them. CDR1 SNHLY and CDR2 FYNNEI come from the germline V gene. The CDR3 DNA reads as TGTGCCAGCAGCGAAAGGGGCCACCGCACAGATACGCAGTATTTT. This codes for CASSERGHRTDTQYF.

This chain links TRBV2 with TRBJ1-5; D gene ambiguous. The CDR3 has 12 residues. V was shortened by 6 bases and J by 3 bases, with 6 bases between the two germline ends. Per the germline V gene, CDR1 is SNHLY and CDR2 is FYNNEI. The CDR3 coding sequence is TGTGCCAGCAGGTTTTCCAATCAGCCCCAGCATTTT. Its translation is CASRFSNQPQHF.

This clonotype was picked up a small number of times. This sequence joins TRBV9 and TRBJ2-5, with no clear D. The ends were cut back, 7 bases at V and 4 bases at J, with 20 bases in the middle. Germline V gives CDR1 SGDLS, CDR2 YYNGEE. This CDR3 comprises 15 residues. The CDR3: CASSLTQTKAETQYF. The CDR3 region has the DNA TGTGCCAGCTCACTTACCCAAACGAAGGCAGAGACCCAGTACTTC.